Below are 32 T cell receptor beta chains sequenced from a single sample in a study of shared clonotypes between healthy human individuals (dated by TCRdb to 2018 to 2020). Libraries came from the immunoSEQ multiplex PCR assay. TCRdb retrieved this table from immuneACCESS and kept in-frame rearrangements only. Not all clones are present; in checked studies, unresolved V genes account for under half, and no reason is known for the remainder. The sample yields 2 million to 2.5 million clones; 85% to 95% were counted once. Under 0.45% of the sample is in the top ten clones. Sequencing was performed on naive CD4+ T cells from PBMCs. The cell subset or site label on this specimen signifies: CD45RA+ positively selected. The receptors were sampled from a young man in good health. Some clones in this sample may be carry-over from other donors' samples.

The V and J genes are TRBV7-2 and TRBJ1-5; tentatively, D is TRBD1 (6 bases). Trimming removed 5 bases at V and 0 bases at J, with 11 bases between. This CDR3 has 15 residues. CDR1 and CDR2 from the germline V gene are SGHTA and FQGNSA. The CDR3 here is CASSPGGLSNQPQHF. The CDR3 DNA sequence: TGTGCCAGCAGCCCGGGGGGGCTTAGCAATCAGCCCCAGCATTTT.

The chain uses TRBV9 and TRBJ2-7, with TRBD1 as a possible D gene (5 bases). Trimming left V 0 bases short and J 0 bases short, with 7 bases between. The CDR3 has 14 amino acids. Germline V lookup: CDR1 SGDLS, CDR2 YYNGEE. CDR3 loop: CASSVGRDSYEQYF. DNA of the CDR3: TGTGCCAGCAGCGTAGGCAGGGACTCCTACGAGCAGTACTTC.

A single count supports this clone. The chain couples TRBV9 to TRBJ2-3; TRBD1 aligns across 7 bases. There are 16 residues in the CDR3. Germline V gene sequence: CDR1 SGDLS, CDR2 YYNGEE. Trimming cost V 4 bases and J 2 bases; bases outside gene matches: 10. The chain's CDR3 is CASSLTGALATDTQYF. The CDR3 DNA reads TGTGCCAGCAGCTTAACAGGGGCCCTAGCCACAGATACGCAGTATTTT. Complete variable domain (other parts from reference TRBV9 and TRBJ2-3): DSGVTQTPKHLITATGQRVTLRCSPRSGDLSVYWYQQSLDQGLQFLIQYYNGEERAKGNILERFSAQQFPDLHSELNLSSLELGDSALYFCASSLTGALATDTQYFGPGTRLTVL.

On this clone itself: The same CDR3 can be traced to other DNA sequences in this sample. The CDR3 spells CASSYSTGGEQYF. The CDR3 coding sequence is TGTGCCAGCAGTTACTCGACAGGGGGCGAGCAGTACTTC. The chain couples TRBV6-6 to TRBJ2-7; TRBD1 agrees at 9 bases. Germline values: CDR1 MNHNY, CDR2 SVGAGI (reference sequence). The J segment lost 6 bases and the V segment lost 0 bases, leaving 0 bases of the junction unmatched. CDR3 length: 13 residues.

The chain is built from TRBV28 and TRBJ2-2; TRBD2 aligns across 10 bases. CDR1 and CDR2 (germline): MDHEN, SYDVKM. The CDR3 is 17 residues long. V was pared by 8 bases and J by 1 base, with 10 bases of the junction left unmatched. CDR3 region: CASWPSGSPENTGELFF. CDR3 nucleotide sequence: TGTGCCAGCTGGCCTAGCGGGAGCCCGGAGAACACCGGGGAGCTGTTTTTT.

The J gene is TRBJ2-7, the V gene TRBV10-2; 7 nucleotides match TRBD2. V gave up 8 bases and J gave up 1 base; unmatched junction bases: 8. Germline CDR1 WSHSY, CDR2 SAAADI. The CDR3 runs 14 residues. This CDR3 is CASRDAGASYEQYF. For the CDR3, the DNA is TGCGCCAGCCGGGACGCGGGAGCTTCCTACGAGCAGTACTTC.

The chain is built from TRBV19 and TRBJ2-2, with TRBD2 matching over 7 bases. The V gene's germline CDR1 is LNHDA and CDR2 SQIVND (reference sequence). V gave up 5 bases and J gave up 0 bases; unmatched junction bases: 3. This CDR3 has 15 residues. This CDR3 is CASSRAGANTGELFF. The CDR3 DNA reads as TGTGCCAGTAGTCGGGCGGGGGCGAACACCGGGGAGCTGTTTTTT.

The chain has TRBV7-2 and TRBJ2-5; D not certain. The ends were cut back, 0 bases at V and 5 bases at J, with 7 bases in the middle. From germline, CDR1 is SGHTA and CDR2 FQGNSA. CDR3 length: 13 residues. The CDR3 bases are TGTGCCAGCAGCTTAGCTAGCTTGGAGACCCAGTACTTC. Translating it yields CASSLASLETQYF.

In regard to this clone: The junction does not match germline at one end; this may be a read error. The same CDR3 arises from other DNA sequences in this sample as well. The chain uses TRBV5-1 and TRBJ2-7; TRBD2 matches 10 bases. CDR3 length: 16 amino acids. The germline CDR1 and CDR2 sequences are SGHRS and YFSETQ. CDR3 coding DNA: TGCGCCAGCAGTCTCGGGACTAGCGTAAGCTCCTACGAGCAATACTTC. It is translated as CASSLGTSVSSYEQYF.

This chain's CDR3 is CASDWSNGNQPQHF. The CDR3 DNA is TGTGCCAGCGATTGGTCAAACGGGAATCAGCCCCAGCATTTT. The gene calls are TRBV6-1 and TRBJ1-5; D gene unclear. The CDR3 covers 14 residues. V lost 8 bases and J lost 4, with 15 bases in between. From germline, CDR1 is MNHNS and CDR2 SASEGT.

This chain uses TRBV7-9 with TRBJ2-3; D perhaps matches TRBD1 (6 bases). Trimming removed 4 bases from V and 5 bases from J, with 10 bases in between. CDR3 length: 13 residues. Germline values: CDR1 SEHNR, CDR2 FQNEAQ (reference sequence). CDR3 in amino acids: CASSYYREDTQYF. The CDR3 DNA sequence: TGTGCCAGCAGCTACTACAGGGAAGATACGCAGTATTTT.

This chain connects TRBV7-2 to TRBJ2-3; 8 bases are a match to TRBD1. CDR1 is SGHTA and CDR2 is FQGNSA in the germline V gene. This CDR3 spans 18 amino acids. The V segment lost 6 bases and the J segment 5 bases; nucleotides outside the gene matches: 19. In DNA, the CDR3 is TGTGCCAGCAGAGACGCTACCGGGACAGGAAAAGTAGGAGATACGCAGTATTTT. Translated: CASRDATGTGKVGDTQYF.

Concerning this clone: This sample includes further DNA sequences coding for the same CDR3. The CDR3 nucleotides are TGTGCCTGGAGGGAGTACACTGAAGCTTTCTTT. It translates to CAWREYTEAFF. The chain recombines TRBV30 with TRBJ1-1; D gene uncertain. The CDR3 totals 11 residues. Trimming shortened V by 3 bases and J by 3 bases, and 5 bases separated the two germline ends. Germline V lookup: CDR1 GTSNPN, CDR2 SVGIG (reference sequence).

CDR3 nucleotides: TGTGCCATCAGTGGGGCAAAGGACTATGGCTACACCTTC. Translation: CAISGAKDYGYTF. The V and J genes are TRBV10-3 and TRBJ1-2; D remains ambiguous. From germline, CDR1 is ENHRY and CDR2 SYGVKD. Trimming stripped 4 bases from V and 3 bases from J, with 9 bases between. The CDR3 totals 13 residues.

V usage is TRBV28 and J usage is TRBJ2-3, with 9 bases identical to TRBD2. CDR1 is MDHEN, CDR2 SYDVKM, per germline. V lost 4 bases, J lost 5 bases, and 4 bases stayed unmatched. CDR3 length equals 14 residues. The CDR3 DNA reads as TGTGCCAGCAGTTATAGCGGGAGAAAAGATACGCAGTATTTT. Translating gives CASSYSGRKDTQYF.

The chain carries TRBV10-3 and TRBJ2-7; 7 bases agree with TRBD1. This CDR3 spans 14 amino acids. Germline CDR1 is ENHRY and CDR2 is SYGVKD. Trimming cost V 6 bases and J 6 bases; bases outside gene matches: 11. The CDR3 DNA is TGTGCCATCAGCAGTACAGGGGATCAGGTCGAGCAGTACTTC. It specifies CAISSTGDQVEQYF.

This chain links TRBV28 with TRBJ2-1; D remains unclear. V dropped 5 bases and J dropped 7 bases, with 6 bases sitting between them. Germline values: CDR1 MDHEN, CDR2 SYDVKM. The CDR3 runs 11 residues. CDR3 region: CASSVGNEQFF. The CDR3 DNA is TGTGCCAGCAGTGTAGGGAATGAGCAGTTCTTC.

This chain uses TRBV19 with TRBJ2-2; 11 nucleotides match TRBD1. CDR1 and CDR2 from the germline V gene are LNHDA and SQIVND (reference sequence). The CDR3 has 16 residues. Losses at the gene ends were 7 bases for V and 5 bases for J; bases not matched to a gene: 9. CDR3 DNA sequence: TGTGCCAGTAACAGCCGGGACAGGGGGGGAACCGGGGAGCTGTTTTTT. It is translated as CASNSRDRGGTGELFF.

The chain couples TRBV7-3 to TRBJ2-1, with 7 bases identical to TRBD2. V lost 5 bases and J lost 10; bases outside the gene matches: 11. Germline assignment: CDR1 SGHTA and CDR2 FQGTGA. The CDR3 length is 14 residues. CDR3 sequence (DNA): TGTGCCAGCAGCCTAGGGACTACCGGTAGGGAGCAGTTCTTC. Translating gives CASSLGTTGREQFF.

The V gene is TRBV6-1, the J gene TRBJ2-3, with 9 bases aligning to TRBD2. CDR3 length: 17 residues. Germline-derived CDR1 and CDR2 are MNHNS and SASEGT. Trimming removed 2 bases from V and 4 bases from J; junction bases left unmatched: 10. The DNA of the CDR3 is TGTGCCAGCAGTGAAAGGGCCGGAGCGGGAGGCCCAGATACGCAGTATTTT. Residues: CASSERAGAGGPDTQYF.

V usage is TRBV6-1 and J usage is TRBJ1-2; weak D call: TRBD1 (5 bases). Trimming pared 6 bases from V and 4 bases from J, leaving 6 bases between. Germline V gene data show CDR1 as MNHNS and CDR2 as SASEGT. CDR3 length: 11 amino acids. CDR3 loop: CASRTVYGYTF. Written as DNA, the CDR3 is TGTGCCAGCAGGACAGTCTATGGCTACACCTTC.

The chain uses TRBV10-2 and TRBJ1-5; maybe TRBD1 (5 bases). Between the trimmed V and J ends, which lost 1 base and 3 bases, there was a span of 10 bases. Germline V gene sequence: CDR1 WSHSY, CDR2 SAAADI. The CDR3 covers 15 residues. The CDR3 loop reads CASSEWDGLNQPQHF. The CDR3, as DNA: TGCGCCAGCAGTGAGTGGGACGGGCTCAATCAGCCCCAGCATTTT.

This chain joins TRBV7-2 and TRBJ2-2, with D hard to call. The CDR3 length is 15 residues. V shed 1 base and J shed 1 base, with 7 bases lying between them. Per the germline V gene, CDR1 is SGHTA and CDR2 is FQGNSA. The CDR3 bases are TGTGCCAGCAGCTTAGGGCGCGGGAACACCGGGGAGCTGTTTTTT. As protein: CASSLGRGNTGELFF. Full variable domain (rest looked up from reference TRBV7-2 and TRBJ2-2): GAGVSQSPSNKVTEKGKDVELRCDPISGHTALYWYRQSLGQGLEFLIYFQGNSAPDKSGLPSDRFSAERTGGSVSTLTIQRTQQEDSAVYLCASSLGRGNTGELFFGEGSRLTVL.

This clone has only one observation. The rearrangement joins TRBV19 to TRBJ2-7; 8 bases line up with TRBD1. CDR1 LNHDA and CDR2 SQIVND come from the germline V gene (reference sequence). This CDR3 is 13 amino acids long. The ends lost 9 bases at V and 2 bases at J; junction bases unmatched: 6. The CDR3 loop is CASRDRLTYEQYF. Written as DNA, the CDR3 is TGTGCCAGCCGGGACAGGCTAACCTACGAGCAGTACTTC.

The V gene is TRBV19, the J gene TRBJ1-2; 9 bases match TRBD1. CDR1 is LNHDA and CDR2 is SQIVND in the germline V gene (reference sequence). CDR3 size: 14 residues. Unmatched junction bases numbered 3, after V lost 3 bases and J lost 4 bases. In nucleotides, the CDR3 is TGTGCCAGTAGTATGGACAGGGGTAGCTATGGCTACACCTTC. This translates into CASSMDRGSYGYTF.

This clone was recorded once. This sample also contains other DNA sequences that code for the same CDR3. CDR3 loop: CASSSSGANVLTF. The CDR3 coding sequence is TGTGCCAGCAGTTCCAGTGGGGCCAACGTCCTGACTTTC. The chain links TRBV6-5 to TRBJ2-6; D ambiguous. With 4 bases removed from V and 3 bases from J, the gap between germline ends came to 4 bases. CDR1 and CDR2 from the germline V gene are MNHEY and SVGAGI. The CDR3 is 13 amino acids.

The chain uses TRBV30 and TRBJ1-1; TRBD1 matches at 10 bases. From germline, CDR1 is GTSNPN and CDR2 SVGIG (reference sequence). The J segment lost 9 bases and the V segment lost 3 bases, leaving 10 bases of the junction unmatched. The length of the CDR3 is 14 residues. The chain's CDR3 is CAWRGQGLGVQAFF. Here the CDR3 DNA reads TGTGCCTGGAGGGGACAGGGGTTGGGCGTACAAGCTTTCTTT.

This chain links TRBV7-3 with TRBJ2-2; D is unresolved. This CDR3 is built from 15 residues. Trimming cost V 2 bases and J 4 bases, with 11 bases left between them. The germline gives CDR1 SGHTA, CDR2 FQGTGA. CDR3 residues: CASSLVRAATGELFF. Here the CDR3 DNA reads TGTGCCAGCAGCTTAGTGCGAGCAGCCACCGGGGAGCTGTTTTTT. Complete variable domain (other parts from reference TRBV7-3 and TRBJ2-2): GAGVSQTPSNKVTEKGKYVELRCDPISGHTALYWYRQSLGQGPEFLIYFQGTGAADDSGLPNDRFFAVRPEGSVSTLKIQRTERGDSAVYLCASSLVRAATGELFFGEGSRLTVL.

The V gene is TRBV2, the J gene TRBJ2-3; 7 nucleotides match TRBD2. V trimming: 7 bases; J trimming: 6 bases; junction bases outside the gene matches: 13. The CDR3 runs 15 residues. Germline CDR1 reads SNHLY; CDR2 reads FYNNEI. The CDR3 loop reads CASMPGLPVPDTQYF. The CDR3, as DNA: TGTGCCAGCATGCCGGGACTACCCGTTCCGGATACGCAGTATTTT.

The chain is built from TRBV14 and TRBJ1-5; TRBD1 might be the D (5 bases). CDR1 SGHDN and CDR2 FVKESK come from the germline V gene. This CDR3 is 17 amino acids long. V was trimmed by 1 base and J by 0 bases, leaving 13 bases between them. In DNA, the CDR3 is TGTGCCAGCAGCCAAGGGGAGGGGAGTTATAGCAATCAGCCCCAGCATTTT. Translated, it gives CASSQGEGSYSNQPQHF.

The V and J genes are TRBV28 and TRBJ1-4; 9 bases agree with TRBD1. Germline V gene sequence: CDR1 MDHEN, CDR2 SYDVKM. The CDR3 covers 18 residues. V gave up 6 bases and J gave up 7 bases; unmatched junction bases: 18. CDR3 amino acids: CASRRYRDRERSSEKLFF. Written as DNA, the CDR3 is TGTGCCAGCAGAAGATACCGGGACAGGGAGAGATCCAGTGAAAAACTGTTTTTT.

V usage is TRBV14 and J usage is TRBJ2-2, with 7 bases matching TRBD2. Germline CDR1 reads SGHDN; CDR2 reads FVKESK. This CDR3 is built from 13 residues. The J segment lost 6 bases and the V segment lost 7 bases, leaving 5 bases of the junction unmatched. The CDR3 coding sequence is TGTGCCAGCAAGGGAGGGACCTCCGGGGAGCTGTTTTTT. Translated, it gives CASKGGTSGELFF. The whole variable domain, filled in from reference TRBV14 and TRBJ2-2, reads EAGVTQFPSHSVIEKGQTVTLRCDPISGHDNLYWYRRVMGKEIKFLLHFVKESKQDESGMPNNRFLAERTGGTYSTLKVQPAELEDSGVYFCASKGGTSGELFFGEGSRLTVL.